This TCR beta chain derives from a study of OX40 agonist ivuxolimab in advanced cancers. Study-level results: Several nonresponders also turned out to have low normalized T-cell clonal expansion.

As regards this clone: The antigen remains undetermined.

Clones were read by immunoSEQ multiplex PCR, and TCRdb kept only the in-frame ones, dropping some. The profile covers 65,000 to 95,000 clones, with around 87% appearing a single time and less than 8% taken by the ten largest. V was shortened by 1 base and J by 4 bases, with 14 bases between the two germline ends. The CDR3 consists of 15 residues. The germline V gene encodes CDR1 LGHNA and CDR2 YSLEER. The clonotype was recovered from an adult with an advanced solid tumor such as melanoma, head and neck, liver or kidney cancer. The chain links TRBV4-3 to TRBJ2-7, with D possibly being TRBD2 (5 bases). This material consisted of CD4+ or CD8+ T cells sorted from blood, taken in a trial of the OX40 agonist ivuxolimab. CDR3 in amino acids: CASSQGLDFPYEQYF. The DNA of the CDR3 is TGCGCCAGCAGCCAAGGGTTGGACTTTCCATACGAGCAGTACTTC.